This T cell receptor (beta chain) was found in a study of regulatory T cells in long-lasting Graves disease. Study at large: Persistent Graves' disease meant over 5 years of antithyroid drugs with positive TSH receptor antibodies. Study results and limitations: New patients shared fewer public clonotypes (over 900) than persistent patients did (about 2,700). A reduction in accuracy may have resulted from the small sample size.

This clonotype was picked up a small number of times. Its antigen is still unknown. Germline V gene lookup returns CDR1 SEHNR and CDR2 FQNEAQ (reference sequence). V was shortened by 3 bases and J by 0 bases, with 15 bases between the two germline ends. This CDR3 has 17 residues. Arm-PCR of CDR3 regions and iRepertoire HTBI primers were the basis on which TCR beta libraries were built. TCRdb re-called the multiplex PCR reads with MiXCR, one entry per CDR3 protein. The table has about 450,000 distinct CDR3 sequences, around a quarter seen once. Time point meaning: persistent/refractory GD, antithyroid drugs over 5 years with positive TRAb. From RNA extracted from PBMCs, the TCR library was made. Peripheral blood, Nine milliliters per patient, was collected in EDTA tubes.

The sample in question was peripheral blood mononuclear cells (PBMCs), obtained when the disease was refractory, from a patient treated with antithyroid drugs. This TCR came from a female donor with Graves disease. The chain carries TRBV7-9 and TRBJ1-3; the D is unclear. This chain's CDR3 is CASSFNLVGDSGNTIYF. The CDR3 region has the DNA TGTGCCAGCAGCTTTAACCTCGTCGGGGACTCTGGAAACACCATATATTTT. Looking up the rest from reference TRBV7-9 and TRBJ1-3 gives the full variable domain: DTGVSQNPRHKITKRGQNVTFRCDPISEHNRLYWYRQTLGQGPEFLTYFQNEAQLEKSRLLSDRFSAERPKGSFSTLEIQRTEQGDSAMYLCASSFNLVGDSGNTIYFGEGSWLTVV.